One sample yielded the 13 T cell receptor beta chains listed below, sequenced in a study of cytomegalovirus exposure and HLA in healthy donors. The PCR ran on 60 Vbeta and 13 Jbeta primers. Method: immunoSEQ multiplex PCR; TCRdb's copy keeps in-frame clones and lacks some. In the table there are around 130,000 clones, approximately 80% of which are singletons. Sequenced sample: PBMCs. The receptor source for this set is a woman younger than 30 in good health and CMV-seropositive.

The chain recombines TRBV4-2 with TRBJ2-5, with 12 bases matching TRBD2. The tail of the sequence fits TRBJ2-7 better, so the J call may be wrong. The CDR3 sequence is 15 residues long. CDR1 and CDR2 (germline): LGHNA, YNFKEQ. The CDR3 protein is CASSQASGGAYEQYF. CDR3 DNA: TGTGCCAGCAGCCAGGCTAGCGGGGGGGCTTACGAGCAGTACTTC.

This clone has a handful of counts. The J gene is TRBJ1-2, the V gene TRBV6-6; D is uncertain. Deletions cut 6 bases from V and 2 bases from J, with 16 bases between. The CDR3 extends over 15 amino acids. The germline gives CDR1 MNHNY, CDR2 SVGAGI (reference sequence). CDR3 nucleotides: TGTGCCAGCAGCCTAGACACCGAGGGAAACTATGGCTACACCTTC. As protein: CASSLDTEGNYGYTF.

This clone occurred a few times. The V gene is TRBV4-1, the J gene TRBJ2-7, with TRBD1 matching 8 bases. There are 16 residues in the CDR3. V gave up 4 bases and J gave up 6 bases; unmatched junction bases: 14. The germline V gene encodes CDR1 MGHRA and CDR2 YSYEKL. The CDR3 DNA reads TGCGCCAGCAGCCTAAACACCGGGACAGGAAACGGCGAGCAGTACTTC. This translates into CASSLNTGTGNGEQYF.

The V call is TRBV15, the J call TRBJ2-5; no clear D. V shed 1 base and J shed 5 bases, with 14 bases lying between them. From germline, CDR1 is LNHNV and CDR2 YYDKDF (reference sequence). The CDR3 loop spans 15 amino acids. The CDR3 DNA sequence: TGTGCCACCAGCAGAGCCCCGGAGACCGAGGAGACCCAGTACTTC. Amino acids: CATSRAPETEETQYF.

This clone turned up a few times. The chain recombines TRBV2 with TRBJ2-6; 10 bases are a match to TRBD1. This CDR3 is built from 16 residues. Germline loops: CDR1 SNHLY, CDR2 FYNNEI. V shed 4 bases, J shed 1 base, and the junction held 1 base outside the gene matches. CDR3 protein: CASSVGQGSGANVLTF. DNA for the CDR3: TGTGCCAGCAGTGTGGGACAGGGGTCTGGGGCCAACGTCCTGACTTTC.

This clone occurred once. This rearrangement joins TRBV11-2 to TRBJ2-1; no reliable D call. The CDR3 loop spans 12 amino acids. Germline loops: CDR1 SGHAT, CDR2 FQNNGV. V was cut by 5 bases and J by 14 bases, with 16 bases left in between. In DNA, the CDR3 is TGTGCCAGCAGCCCCCGGTCGCGTTACGAGTTCTTC. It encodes CASSPRSRYEFF. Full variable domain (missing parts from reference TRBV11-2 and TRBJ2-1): EAGVAQSPRYKIIEKRQSVAFWCNPISGHATLYWYQQILGQGPKLLIQFQNNGVVDDSQLPKDRFSAERLKGVDSTLKIQPAKLEDSAVYLCASSPRSRYEFFGPGTRLTVL.

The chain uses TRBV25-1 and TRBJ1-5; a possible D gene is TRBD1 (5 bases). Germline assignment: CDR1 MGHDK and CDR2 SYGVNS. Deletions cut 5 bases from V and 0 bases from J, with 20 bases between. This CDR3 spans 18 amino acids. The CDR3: CASSPADGAGPSNQPQHF. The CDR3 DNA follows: TGTGCCAGCAGTCCGGCGGATGGGGCAGGGCCTAGCAATCAGCCCCAGCATTTT. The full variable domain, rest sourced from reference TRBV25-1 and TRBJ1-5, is EADIYQTPRYLVIGTGKKITLECSQTMGHDKMYWYQQDPGMELHLIHYSYGVNSTEKGDLSSESTVSRIRTEHFPLTLESARPSHTSQYLCASSPADGAGPSNQPQHFGDGTRLSIL.

CDR3 residues: CATSTLGQGIPEQYF. As DNA, the CDR3 is TGTGCCACCAGCACCTTGGGACAGGGAATACCCGAGCAGTACTTC. This chain links TRBV15 with TRBJ2-5; 9 bases align to TRBD1. Near its end, the DNA agrees better with TRBJ2-7, so the J call may be wrong. CDR1 is LNHNV, CDR2 YYDKDF, per germline (reference sequence). CDR3 length: 15 residues.

Here the CDR3 reads CAIRETGTGGAGELFF. CDR3 in DNA: TGTGCCATCAGAGAGACCGGGACAGGGGGGGCCGGGGAGCTGTTTTTT. This chain joins TRBV10-3 and TRBJ2-2; 11 bases align to TRBD1. The V gene end was trimmed by 6 bases and the J gene end by 6 bases; junction bases not matched to a gene: 9. The CDR3 length is 16 residues. Germline V gene lookup returns CDR1 ENHRY and CDR2 SYGVKD.

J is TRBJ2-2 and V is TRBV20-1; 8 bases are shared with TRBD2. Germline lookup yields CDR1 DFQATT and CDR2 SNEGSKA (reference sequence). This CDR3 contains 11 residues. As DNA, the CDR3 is TGCAGCGCGGGGGGAACCGGGGAGCTGTTTTTT. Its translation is CSAGGTGELFF.

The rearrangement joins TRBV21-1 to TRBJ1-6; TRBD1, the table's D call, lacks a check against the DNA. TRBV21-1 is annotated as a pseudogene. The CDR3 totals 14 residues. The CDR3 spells CASSNLGDRGPLHF. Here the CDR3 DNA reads TGTGCCAGCAGCAATTTAGGGGACAGGGGTCCCCTCCACTTT.

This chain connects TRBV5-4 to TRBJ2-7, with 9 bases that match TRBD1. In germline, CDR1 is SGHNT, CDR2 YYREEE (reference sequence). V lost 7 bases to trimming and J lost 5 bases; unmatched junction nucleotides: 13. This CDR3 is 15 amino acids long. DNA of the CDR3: TGTGCCAGCGGCCCCGGCGGGACAGGGAACCACGAGCAGTACTTC. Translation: CASGPGGTGNHEQYF.

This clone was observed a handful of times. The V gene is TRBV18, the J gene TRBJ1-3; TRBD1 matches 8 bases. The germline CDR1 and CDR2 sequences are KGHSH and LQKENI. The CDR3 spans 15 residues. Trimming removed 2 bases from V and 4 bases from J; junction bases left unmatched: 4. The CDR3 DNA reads TGTGCCAGCTCACCAAAGACAGGGGCGGGAAACACCATATATTTT. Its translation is CASSPKTGAGNTIYF.